The sequence of this TCR beta chain was determined in a study of blood T cell repertoires in COVID-19. Whole-study context: The origin of the acute and convalescent COVID-19 samples was the United States, Italy and Spain. Sources were T cells, B-cell-depleted T cells, or PBMCs; the material itself was cDNA or gDNA.

As originally analysed: Estimated nucleated cell counts came from reference gene primer amplification. TCRdb's copy holds only in-frame clones and misses some; the assay was immunoSEQ multiplex PCR. V, J and clone size are taken as reported in that table, and D and trimming were inferred from the DNA itself. Found here are about 220,000 clones, more than 70% of them singletons; the top ten hold around 13%. By its share, this clone is medium-sized. CDR3 length: 12 amino acids. V was clipped by 5 bases and J by 6 bases, with 10 bases between them. From germline, CDR1 is MDHEN and CDR2 SYDVKM. The rearrangement links TRBV28 to TRBJ1-1; D remains unclear. Sequenced input: peripheral blood. The sequence was obtained from a human donor in a cohort sampled during active COVID-19. CDR3 loop: CASSRPPAEAFF. The DNA for the CDR3 is TGTGCCAGCAGTCGCCCCCCGGCTGAAGCTTTCTTT.